Listed here are 21 T cell receptor beta chains from one sample, sequenced in a study of T cell repertoires in cytomegalovirus infection. TCRdb re-called the reads with MiXCR, one entry per CDR3 protein. Of some 180,000 distinct CDR3 sequences in the sample, approximately 17% were seen once. The sequencing sample was made of CD8+ T cells from PBMCs. These receptor sequences come from a human donor in good health (CMV status not recorded). Some clones in this sample may be carry-over from other donors' samples.

The CDR3 loop is CASSEGPYSNQPQHF. In DNA, the CDR3 is TGTGCCAGCAGTGAGGGCCCTTATAGCAATCAGCCCCAGCATTTT. The gene calls are TRBV25-1 and TRBJ1-5; no clear D. The CDR3 extends over 15 amino acids. Germline V gene data show CDR1 as MGHDK and CDR2 as SYGVNS. V was shortened by 3 bases and J by 0 bases, with 9 bases between the two germline ends.

This sequence joins TRBV6-4 and TRBJ1-6, with D possibly matching TRBD1 (5 bases). V was trimmed by 2 bases and J by 9 bases, leaving 5 bases between them. This CDR3 has 12 amino acids. CDR1 is MRHNA and CDR2 is SNTAGT in the germline V gene. The CDR3 DNA reads TGTGCCAGCAGTGACGGGGGTTCACCCCTCCACTTT. Protein product: CASSDGGSPLHF.

The chain combines TRBV6-2 or TRBV6-3 with TRBJ2-7, with TRBD2 identical over 13 bases. CDR3 length: 14 residues. Germline V gene lookup returns CDR1 MNHEY and CDR2 SVGEGT. With 8 bases clipped from V and 3 bases from J, the junction kept 4 bases outside the gene matches. CDR3 DNA sequence: TGTGCCAGCGAGACTAGCGGGGGGATCTACGAGCAGTACTTC. Protein product: CASETSGGIYEQYF.

In DNA form, the CDR3 reads TGTGCCAGCAGCTTAGTAGCCAGCACGGCCTACGAGCAGTACTTC. This gives the protein CASSLVASTAYEQYF. The chain links TRBV7-2 to TRBJ2-7; unclear D gene. Trimming stripped 1 base from V and 2 bases from J, with 12 bases between. CDR1 is SGHTA and CDR2 is FQGNSA in the germline V gene. The CDR3 runs to 15 residues.

V usage is TRBV15 and J usage is TRBJ2-7, with 8 bases that match TRBD1. The CDR3 contains 15 residues. In germline, CDR1 is LNHNV, CDR2 YYDKDF (reference sequence). V shed 5 bases, J shed 5 bases, and the junction held 11 bases outside the gene matches. This chain's CDR3 is CATSGQGQGGHEQYF. DNA of the CDR3: TGTGCCACCAGCGGCCAAGGACAGGGTGGCCACGAGCAGTACTTC. The full variable domain, its missing parts supplied by reference TRBV15 and TRBJ2-7, is DAMVIQNPRYQVTQFGKPVTLSCSQTLNHNVMYWYQQKSSQAPKLLFHYYDKDFNNEADTPDNFQSRRPNTSFCFLDIRSPGLGDTAMYLCATSGQGQGGHEQYFGPGTRLTVT.

The V gene is TRBV7-8, the J gene TRBJ2-1; weak D call: TRBD2 (6 bases). CDR1 and CDR2 from the germline V gene are SGHVS and FQNEAQ. V gave up 4 bases and J gave up 0 bases, with 16 bases separating them. This CDR3 spans 17 amino acids. CDR3 DNA: TGTGCCAGCAGCTACCCGTGGGACTCGAGCTCCTACAATGAGCAGTTCTTC. Protein sequence: CASSYPWDSSSYNEQFF.

The chain carries TRBV7-2 and TRBJ1-1; D may be TRBD1 (6 bases). CDR1 and CDR2 (germline): SGHTA, FQGNSA. CDR3 length: 14 amino acids. V shed 8 bases and J shed 5 bases, with 18 bases lying between them. Written as DNA, the CDR3 is TGTGCCAGCGCTTTAAAAGGGGGATGGACTGAAGCTTTCTTT. Protein sequence: CASALKGGWTEAFF.

The rearrangement joins TRBV4-1 to TRBJ2-2, with D perhaps TRBD2 (6 bases). In germline, CDR1 is MGHRA, CDR2 YSYEKL. Trimming took 0 bases from V and 7 from J, leaving 9 bases between them. This CDR3 is built from 14 residues. CDR3 amino acids: CASSQEDYNGELFF. In DNA form, the CDR3 reads TGCGCCAGCAGCCAAGAGGACTATAACGGGGAGCTGTTTTTT.

This clonotype was recorded at least ten times. CDR3 region: CASSLGAGDWETQYF. CDR3 DNA: TGTGCCAGCAGCTTAGGAGCGGGGGATTGGGAGACCCAGTACTTC. V usage is TRBV7-2 and J usage is TRBJ2-5; 8 nucleotides agree with TRBD2. This CDR3 contains 15 residues. Germline V CDR1 and CDR2: SGHTA, FQGNSA. V shed 1 base, J shed 5 bases, and the junction held 6 bases outside the gene matches. Supplemented by reference TRBV7-2 and TRBJ2-5, the full variable domain reads GAGVSQSPSNKVTEKGKDVELRCDPISGHTALYWYRQSLGQGLEFLIYFQGNSAPDKSGLPSDRFSAERTGGSVSTLTIQRTQQEDSAVYLCASSLGAGDWETQYFGPGTRLLVL.

V usage is TRBV7-2 and J usage is TRBJ1-1; 9 bases line up with TRBD1. Looked up from germline, CDR1 is SGHTA and CDR2 is FQGNSA. Trimming cost V 5 bases and J 4 bases; bases outside gene matches: 8. This CDR3 region has 15 residues. The CDR3 DNA is TGTGCCAGCAGCCTCTCTTCGACAGGGGGCACTGAAGCTTTCTTT. It yields the protein CASSLSSTGGTEAFF.

Only a few counts were recorded for this clonotype. The chain combines TRBV7-6 with TRBJ1-2; tentatively, D is TRBD1 (6 bases). Trimming pared 0 bases from V and 6 bases from J, leaving 20 bases between. The CDR3 extends over 17 amino acids. CDR1 is SGHVS and CDR2 is FNYEAQ in the germline V gene. The CDR3 reads CASSLAPSGVGSNGYTF. CDR3 coding DNA: TGTGCCAGCAGCTTAGCCCCCTCAGGGGTAGGTTCTAATGGCTACACCTTC.

This clonotype was counted only a few times. This chain links TRBV7-2 with TRBJ2-1; unclear D gene. Germline V gives CDR1 SGHTA, CDR2 FQGNSA. Trimming cost V 3 bases and J 6 bases, with 12 bases left between them. This CDR3 is built from 14 residues. The CDR3 sequence: CASSFYGPPNEQFF. The DNA for the CDR3 is TGTGCCAGCAGCTTTTACGGACCCCCCAATGAGCAGTTCTTC.

A few counts support this clonotype. This sequence joins TRBV10-3 and TRBJ2-5; the match to TRBD2 covers 9 bases. The V gene end was trimmed by 2 bases and the J gene end by 5 bases; junction bases not matched to a gene: 9. CDR3 size: 16 residues. Germline values: CDR1 ENHRY, CDR2 SYGVKD. The CDR3 here is CAISEPGLAPWETQYF. The CDR3 region has the DNA TGTGCCATCAGTGAGCCCGGACTAGCGCCTTGGGAGACCCAGTACTTC.

This clonotype was seen only a few times. The chain is built from TRBV7-9 and TRBJ1-1; no firm D call. Germline V CDR1 and CDR2: SEHNR, FQNEAQ (reference sequence). The CDR3 runs 14 residues. V dropped 7 bases and J dropped 0 bases, with 12 bases sitting between them. The CDR3 is CASNPPRVNTEAFF. DNA of the CDR3: TGTGCCAGCAACCCCCCCCGGGTGAACACTGAAGCTTTCTTT.

This clonotype turned up a few times. V is TRBV7-9 and J is TRBJ2-1; 8 bases map to TRBD2. V lost 1 base to trimming and J lost 15 bases; unmatched junction nucleotides: 5. Per germline, CDR1 SEHNR and CDR2 FQNEAQ (reference sequence). The CDR3 has 12 residues. In DNA form, the CDR3 reads TGTGCCAGCAGCTTAGGGGTCCGGGGGGGGTTCTTC. This translates into CASSLGVRGGFF.

V is TRBV29-1 and J is TRBJ1-1, with D maybe TRBD1 (5 bases). V was pared by 4 bases and J by 1 base, with 7 bases between. The CDR3 runs 12 residues. Germline-derived CDR1 and CDR2 are SQVTM and ANQGSEA. CDR3 sequence: CSVAGGNTEAFF. CDR3 DNA: TGCAGCGTTGCGGGGGGGAACACTGAAGCTTTCTTT.

The V call is TRBV7-8, the J call TRBJ1-1; D not certain. V was shortened by 1 base and J by 0 bases, with 9 bases between the two germline ends. The CDR3 covers 15 residues. The germline V gene encodes CDR1 SGHVS and CDR2 FQNEAQ. CDR3 coding DNA: TGTGCCAGCAGCTTAGGCCTGTTCATGAACACTGAAGCTTTCTTT. Its protein is CASSLGLFMNTEAFF.

This clonotype has a handful of counts. The rearrangement uses TRBV7-3 and TRBJ2-1; 11 bases are a match to TRBD2. The V segment lost 2 bases and the J segment 1 base; nucleotides outside the gene matches: 10. This CDR3 is built from 19 residues. CDR1 and CDR2 (germline): SGHTA, FQGTGA. CDR3 coding DNA: TGTGCCAGCAGCTTACCGGGACTAGCGGCGTCAAGATCCTACAATGAGCAGTTCTTC. Translated: CASSLPGLAASRSYNEQFF.

This chain connects TRBV7-8 to TRBJ1-1; D is possibly TRBD1 (5 bases). The CDR3 has 16 amino acids. Germline V gene data show CDR1 as SGHVS and CDR2 as FQNEAQ. V lost 5 bases and J lost 1, with 17 bases in between. CDR3 protein: CASSPYDGGANTEAFF. As DNA, the CDR3 is TGTGCCAGCAGCCCCTACGATGGAGGGGCGAACACTGAAGCTTTCTTT.

This clonotype was observed many times. The V gene is TRBV7-8, the J gene TRBJ1-5, with a possible D match to TRBD1 (5 bases). Trimming took 5 bases from V and 4 from J, leaving 12 bases between them. The CDR3 has 14 residues. Germline CDR1 SGHVS, CDR2 FQNEAQ. CDR3 nucleotides: TGTGCCAGCAGCCCAGGGATCGGAAATCAGCCCCAGCATTTT. Translation gives CASSPGIGNQPQHF.

The gene calls are TRBV9 and TRBJ2-5, with 10 bases matching TRBD2. This CDR3 is 17 amino acids long. The germline gives CDR1 SGDLS, CDR2 YYNGEE. With V trimmed by 3 bases and J by 2 bases, 10 bases remained unmatched. The CDR3 coding sequence is TGTGCCAGCAGCGCAGGCACGGCTAGCGGGGGACAAGAGACCCAGTACTTC. This translates into CASSAGTASGGQETQYF.